The 21 T cell receptor beta chains given below trace back to one sample, sequenced in a study of T cells in Graves' hyperthyroidism and ophthalmopathy. Amplification targeted TCR beta CDR3 regions from RNA transcripts. TCR CDR3 underwent first-round RT-PCR with the HTBI primer set. MiXCR, run by TCRdb on the multiplex PCR reads, gives a single entry per CDR3 protein. The repertoire holds hundreds of thousands of distinct CDR3 sequences, about 12% seen once, with roughly 8.3% in the top ten. The sequenced sample consisted of blood. All receptors derive from a woman aged 18-30 years with Graves' hyperthyroidism.

This clonotype appeared many times. The chain couples TRBV24-1 to TRBJ1-5; D gene ambiguous. The CDR3 extends over 16 amino acids. Germline lookup yields CDR1 KGHDR and CDR2 SFDVKD. The V and J ends lost 7 bases and 5 bases respectively, with 20 bases between them. Written as DNA, the CDR3 is TGTGCCACCAGCGACCTAGGGAGACGACAAGATCAGCCCCAGCATTTT. It specifies CATSDLGRRQDQPQHF.

This clonotype was observed at least ten times. The genes are TRBV19 and TRBJ2-1; unclear D gene. The CDR3 totals 14 residues. The germline gives CDR1 LNHDA, CDR2 SQIVND (reference sequence). The V end was cut by 9 bases, the J end by 0 bases, with 12 bases between. Here the CDR3 DNA reads TGTGCCAGCCGCCTCGGATACTCCTACAATGAGCAGTTCTTC. It is translated as CASRLGYSYNEQFF.

Turning to this clonotype: A much larger clone lies a single base off, so this may be a read error. V is TRBV11-3 and J is TRBJ2-1; no clear D gene. Trimming removed 1 base from V and 6 bases from J, with 16 bases in between. CDR1 is SGHNT and CDR2 is YENEEA in the germline V gene. This CDR3 is built from 16 residues. The CDR3 DNA reads TGTGCCAGCAGCTTAGTTTCGGCCCCTCGAGGCAATGAGCAGTTCTTC. Translating it yields CASSLVSAPRGNEQFF. Drawing the rest from reference TRBV11-3 and TRBJ2-1, the complete variable domain is EAGVVQSPRYKIIEKKQPVAFWCNPISGHNTLYWYLQNLGQGPELLIRYENEEAVDDSQLPKDRFSAERLKGVDSTLKIQPAELGDSAVYLCASSLVSAPRGNEQFFGPGTRLTVL.

This clonotype appeared many times. J is TRBJ2-7 and V is TRBV6-2 or TRBV6-3; TRBD2 aligns across 8 bases. CDR1 and CDR2 (germline): MNHEY, SVGEGT. The CDR3 is 15 residues long. The J segment lost 3 bases and the V segment lost 5 bases, leaving 9 bases of the junction unmatched. CDR3 loop: CASSGWTSRYYEQYF. CDR3 sequence (DNA): TGTGCCAGCAGTGGATGGACTAGCAGATACTACGAGCAGTACTTC.

The V gene is TRBV6-2 or TRBV6-3, the J gene TRBJ1-5; 7 bases agree with TRBD1. The CDR3 totals 15 residues. V lost 4 bases and J lost 3; bases outside the gene matches: 6. Germline assignment: CDR1 MNHEY and CDR2 SVGEGT. CDR3 nucleotide sequence: TGTGCCAGCAGTTTCCAAGGACAGGCCAATCAGCCCCAGCATTTT. Its translation: CASSFQGQANQPQHF.

This clonotype has ten or more counts. The chain links TRBV28 to TRBJ1-4; D not certain. The germline V and J ends were trimmed by 1 base and 3 bases, with 9 bases remaining between them. Germline lookup yields CDR1 MDHEN and CDR2 SYDVKM. CDR3 length equals 15 residues. For the CDR3, the DNA is TGTGCCAGCAGTTTATCGGGTCGACCTAATGAAAAACTGTTTTTT. It codes for CASSLSGRPNEKLFF.

This clonotype was detected only a few times. V is TRBV15 and J is TRBJ1-3; D is perhaps TRBD1 (6 bases). The CDR3 is 14 residues long. Trimming removed 6 bases from V and 7 bases from J, with 16 bases in between. The germline gives CDR1 LNHNV, CDR2 YYDKDF (reference sequence). The CDR3 loop is CATSLQGPGNTIYF. CDR3 DNA: TGTGCCACCAGTCTACAGGGTCCGGGGAACACCATATATTTT.

This clonotype was observed many times. J is TRBJ2-7 and V is TRBV4-3; TRBD1 might be the D (5 bases). CDR3 length: 14 amino acids. CDR1 and CDR2 from the germline V gene are LGHNA and YSLEER. The ends were cut back, 0 bases at V and 5 bases at J, with 11 bases in the middle. The CDR3 is CASSQEQDLNEQYF. CDR3 bases: TGCGCCAGCAGCCAAGAACAGGATCTAAACGAGCAGTACTTC.

The chain carries TRBV9 and TRBJ2-4, with a tentative D call TRBD1 (6 bases). V lost 3 bases to trimming and J lost 0 bases, with 13 bases between them. The germline V gene encodes CDR1 SGDLS and CDR2 YYNGEE. The CDR3 has 16 residues. CDR3 protein: CASSDRQESAKNIQYF. CDR3 in DNA: TGTGCCAGCAGCGACCGACAGGAGTCAGCCAAAAACATTCAGTACTTC.

This chain uses TRBV7-6 with TRBJ2-2; D gene ambiguous. Germline CDR1 is SGHVS and CDR2 is FNYEAQ. This CDR3 is built from 15 residues. Trimming removed 1 base from V and 4 bases from J, with 10 bases in between. This chain's CDR3 is CASSLGTSPTGELFF. CDR3 DNA sequence: TGTGCCAGCAGCTTAGGGACGTCCCCCACCGGGGAGCTGTTTTTT.

Only a few counts were recorded for this clonotype. The chain carries TRBV9 and TRBJ1-1; perhaps TRBD1 as D (6 bases). V shed 0 bases and J shed 3 bases, with 15 bases lying between them. The CDR3 contains 16 residues. Germline-derived CDR1 and CDR2 are SGDLS and YYNGEE. The CDR3 bases are TGTGCCAGCAGCGTAGCCCATGGGGGGGGCGACACTGAAGCTTTCTTT. It is translated as CASSVAHGGGDTEAFF.

This clonotype occurred many times. The chain links TRBV20-1 to TRBJ2-1; 7 nucleotides agree with TRBD2. CDR3 size: 14 residues. With 7 bases clipped from V and 3 bases from J, the junction kept 9 bases outside the gene matches. Germline V CDR1 and CDR2: DFQATT, SNEGSKA (reference sequence). The CDR3 is CSVAAGPRYNEQFF. The CDR3 DNA follows: TGCAGTGTCGCAGCGGGACCCCGCTACAATGAGCAGTTCTTC.

This clonotype was detected ten times or more. V usage is TRBV28 and J usage is TRBJ1-4, with D unclear. This CDR3 has 15 amino acids. The V end was cut by 6 bases, the J end by 1 base, with 12 bases between. Germline lookup yields CDR1 MDHEN and CDR2 SYDVKM. The CDR3 DNA follows: TGTGCCAGCAGACGCCTACAGAGAACTAATGAAAAACTGTTTTTT. It translates to CASRRLQRTNEKLFF.

This clonotype was seen many times. Its ends do not fully match the called genes, so a read error is possible. This sequence joins TRBV5-8 and TRBJ1-5; D unclear. The CDR3 runs 14 residues. Germline V gene data show CDR1 as SGHTS and CDR2 as YDEGEE. In DNA, the CDR3 is TGTGCCAGCAGTTTGGACGGCTCCCTTCAGCCCCAGCATTTT. Amino acid sequence: CASSLDGSLQPQHF.

This clonotype was recorded at least ten times. The gene calls are TRBV7-2 and TRBJ2-1; D may correspond to TRBD1 or TRBD2 (5 bases each). Looked up from germline, CDR1 is SGHTA and CDR2 is FQGNSA. The CDR3 sequence is 13 residues long. V dropped 5 bases and J dropped 6 bases, with 11 bases sitting between them. The CDR3 loop is CASSPGPANEQFF. For the CDR3, the DNA is TGTGCCAGCAGCCCGGGACCCGCCAATGAGCAGTTCTTC.

About this clonotype itself: With a much larger clone just one base away, this may be a read error. This chain connects TRBV27 to TRBJ2-7, with D unclear. The CDR3 has 16 amino acids. Germline values: CDR1 MNHEY, CDR2 SMNVEV (reference sequence). The germline V and J ends were trimmed by 6 bases and 3 bases, with 21 bases remaining between them. The CDR3 loop is CASSKAGPRVNYEQYF. The CDR3 DNA sequence: TGTGCCAGCAGCAAGGCCGGACCGCGCGTGAACTACGAGCAGTACTTC.

This clonotype was observed at least ten times. The rearrangement uses TRBV24-1 and TRBJ2-2, with 8 bases matching TRBD1. This CDR3 contains 20 residues. With 9 bases clipped from V and 0 bases from J, the junction kept 20 bases outside the gene matches. Germline-derived CDR1 and CDR2 are KGHDR and SFDVKD. CDR3 bases: TGTGCCACCGGAGGACAGGGCGGGCCGCCCGCCATTTCGAACACCGGGGAGCTGTTTTTT. This codes for CATGGQGGPPAISNTGELFF.

The table lists this clonotype with many counts. Relative to the germline gene, one junction end is altered; a read error may explain this. The CDR3 DNA sequence: TGTGCCAGCAGCTTAGAGGGCGGGTACAATGAGCAGTTCTTC. Translation: CASSLEGGYNEQFF. The rearrangement joins TRBV5-1 to TRBJ2-1; a weak D match, TRBD2 (5 bases). The length of the CDR3 is 14 residues. Germline lookup yields CDR1 SGHRS and CDR2 YFSETQ. The full variable domain, its missing parts supplied by reference TRBV5-1 and TRBJ2-1, is KAGVTQTPRYLIKTRGQQVTLSCSPISGHRSVSWYQQTPGQGLQFLFEYFSETQRNKGNFPGRFSGRQFSNSRSEMNVSTLELGDSALYLCASSLEGGYNEQFFGPGTRLTVL.

This clonotype has ten or more counts. The chain carries TRBV7-3 and TRBJ2-3; D perhaps matches TRBD1 (6 bases). The germline CDR1 and CDR2 sequences are SGHTA and FQGTGA. This CDR3 region has 15 residues. Trimming removed 5 bases at V and 4 bases at J, with 16 bases between. The CDR3 region has the DNA TGTGCCAGCAGCCCTGGCCAGGGGCTCGCAGATACGCAGTATTTT. It translates to CASSPGQGLADTQYF.

This clonotype showed up many times. The genes are TRBV5-1 and TRBJ1-2; 12 bases fit TRBD1. Trimming cost V 3 bases and J 6 bases; bases outside gene matches: 3. Germline V gene lookup returns CDR1 SGHRS and CDR2 YFSETQ. This CDR3 spans 14 amino acids. Here the CDR3 reads CASSSGQGANGYTF. CDR3 sequence (DNA): TGCGCCAGCAGCTCGGGACAGGGGGCAAATGGCTACACCTTC.

This clonotype was seen at least ten times. V gene TRBV19 combines with J gene TRBJ1-1; D ambiguous. CDR3 length: 13 residues. CDR1 is LNHDA and CDR2 is SQIVND in the germline V gene (reference sequence). Trimming removed 5 bases at V and 0 bases at J, with 7 bases between. The CDR3 DNA sequence: TGTGCCAGTAGTGTCAAGGTGAACACTGAAGCTTTCTTT. This codes for CASSVKVNTEAFF.